This T cell receptor (beta chain) was captured by sequencing in a study of shared clonotypes between healthy human individuals (dated by TCRdb to about 2020). At the level of the whole study: The cohort included a few men and two women between 18 and 49 years of age. For each donor, CD4 naive and CD4 memory were each run on three plates, CD8 naive on two plates, and CD8 memory on one plate. The study deeply sequenced blood TCR repertoires of five healthy adults to estimate repertoire size and the extent of clonotype sharing between individuals. To increase sequencing depth and limit assay-specific biases, different laboratories used diverse techniques to prepare libraries and sequence TCR repertoires. Leukapheresis yielded between about 0.9 and 8.9 billion PBMCs per donor. Results and caveats for the whole study, not just this receptor: Sampling was limited to blood, and TCR repertoires in tissue likely differ from TCR repertoires in blood. Estimated clonotype richness was generally larger for naive than for memory subsets. About 5% of naive CD4, roughly 3.6% of naive CD8, about 2.1% of memory CD4, and around 0.4% of memory CD8 clonotypes were shared across a few donors. Pairwise subsampling indicated that sequencing depth was expected to affect the degree of clonotype sharing among donors. Incomplete sequencing was indicated by rarefaction of sorted-subset datasets, despite the large sequencing depth. Compared with non-shared clonotypes, the clonotypes found in all four sorted-subset donors had higher generation probabilities. Because the study included only a small number of donors, the genetic and exposure-history diversity represented was limited.

The CDR1 and CDR2 encoded by the germline V gene are LGHNA and YSLEER. Clipping removes 0 bases from V and 4 bases from J, with 5 as the unmatched junction base count. The CDR3 covers 16 residues, taking in both the cysteine and the phenylalanine. The DNA shown is the 48-base CDR3, in frame from base 1. As regards this clone: Its antigen specificity is not known. Qualities for individual bases were not recorded, and no much larger clone is one base off.

Using the deep immunoSEQ assay, TCR CDR3 regions were amplified from genomic DNA by multiplex PCR. Extracted genomic DNA from each cell subset was spread evenly across all wells of several immunoSEQ 96-well plates, with each plate serving as a replicate. For sorted subsets, approximately 190 ng of genomic DNA, equivalent to some 30,000 T cell genomes, went into each replicate PCR. Purified libraries were quantified with a Qubit 3.0 fluorometer, sized on a Bioanalyzer 2100, and re-quantified with the KAPA Library Quantification kit. Every immunoSEQ 96-well plate was sequenced on a dedicated single-read 150-cycle Illumina NextSeq 550 flow cell. The authors' analysis ran thus. Because the immunoSEQ output included only junctional sequences and no quality scores, the filtering could not be the same as the filtering used for full-length reads. To assign V/J genes and CDR3, sequences were annotated against IMGT germline references using PyIR, a Python wrapper for IgBLAST v1.9. Any read was removed if the V/J assignment was weak (E-value above 1e-6), the CDR3 was missing, or the read contained stop codons, out-of-frame junctions, or ambiguous translated residues. V3J clonotypes were defined as sequences sharing an identical inferred V gene, J gene, and CDR3 amino acid sequence. The percentage overlap between two repertoires was calculated by dividing the number of shared unique clonotypes by the size of the smaller repertoire. Richness of each repertoire was evaluated using RTK rarefaction, the Chao1 estimator, and Recon v2.1 estimates of unobserved clonotypes. OLGA was used to compute generation probabilities for all TCRbeta clonotypes that the gDNA method yielded from four donors. TCRdb re-hosts the immuneACCESS table, in-frame sequences only. Its copies lack some clones; in the studies checked, an unresolved V gene accounts for under half of them, and the cause for the rest is not known. V, J and clone size are taken as reported in that table, and D and trimming were inferred from the DNA itself. In this sample the table shows 2 million to 2.5 million clones, about 90% of which occur a single time. Together, the top ten hold about 0.36% of the sample.

Healthy HIV-negative adults with no recently reported acute infections or vaccinations were included as donors. All donors were Caucasian adults living in Nashville, Tennessee, USA. CD4+ T cells were enriched through magnetic negative selection, after which naive cells were positively selected on CD45RA and the remaining negative fraction served as the memory subset. Blood was collected by leukapheresis, and PBMCs were isolated by Ficoll-Histopaque density gradient centrifugation and then cryopreserved in liquid nitrogen vapor phase. Analytical flow cytometry was used to check the purity and quantity of every magnetically sorted T cell population. Genomic DNA was isolated from every sorted fraction and measured by UV absorbance on a Nanodrop 2000c.

The chain links TRBV4-3 with TRBJ2-1; 8 middle bases align to TRBD2. The origin of this receptor is a man aged 18-30 years in good health. Some clones in this sample may be carry-over from other donors' samples. The sample comprised naive CD4+ T cells from PBMCs. The cell subset or site label, read with the paper, signifies: CD45RA+ positively selected. The sequence in DNA is TGCGCCAGCAGCCAAGAACACGGACTAGCTTACAATGAGCAGTTCTTC. It specifies CASSQEHGLAYNEQFF.